The 9 T cell receptor beta chains below were found in one sample sequenced in a study of CD8 T cells in Susac syndrome. Random hexamers served to reverse transcribe roughly 0.5 to 1 ug RNA. TCRdb re-called the immunoSEQ multiplex PCR reads with MiXCR, one entry per CDR3 protein. The data contain around 170,000 distinct CDR3 sequences, approximately 95% of them singletons. Sequencing used CD8+ T cells from PBMCs. These receptors came from a human donor with Susac syndrome.

This chain joins TRBV7-9 and TRBJ2-5; D call uncertain. Germline CDR1 reads SEHNR; CDR2 reads FQNEAQ (reference sequence). Trimming took 5 bases from V and 3 from J, leaving 10 bases between them. The CDR3 loop spans 13 amino acids. CDR3 sequence: CASSPAREETQYF. The CDR3 coding sequence is TGTGCCAGCAGCCCTGCCAGAGAAGAGACCCAGTACTTC.

This chain joins TRBV14 and TRBJ1-6, with D hard to call. Germline V gene lookup returns CDR1 SGHDN and CDR2 FVKESK. The length of the CDR3 is 13 residues. Trimming removed 3 bases at V and 12 bases at J, with 12 bases between. CDR3 nucleotides: TGTGCCAGCAGCCAGGTACACGGCCAACCCCTCCACTTT. Translating it yields CASSQVHGQPLHF.

The chain recombines TRBV30 with TRBJ2-7, with D possibly being TRBD1 (6 bases). Trimming took off 4 bases at V and 2 bases at J, with 15 bases between the two ends. The CDR3 extends over 14 amino acids. Germline assignment: CDR1 GTSNPN and CDR2 SVGIG (reference sequence). This chain's CDR3 is CAWTEGAGAYEQYF. CDR3 sequence (DNA): TGTGCCTGGACCGAAGGTGCAGGGGCCTACGAGCAGTACTTC.

The chain links TRBV4-1 to TRBJ1-6; 8 bases map to TRBD1. V shed 4 bases and J 8 bases; nucleotides not matched to a gene: 10. Germline CDR1 MGHRA, CDR2 YSYEKL. There are 16 residues in the CDR3. The CDR3 protein is CASSRTRTGLHSPLHF. In DNA, the CDR3 is TGCGCCAGCAGCCGGACTAGGACAGGGTTGCATTCACCCCTCCACTTT.

CDR3 amino acids: CASSLIQSAYEQYF. CDR3 bases: TGTGCCAGCAGTTTAATACAGTCGGCCTACGAGCAGTACTTC. This chain links TRBV12-3 or TRBV12-4 with TRBJ2-7, with D uncertain. V was cut by 2 bases and J by 2 bases, with 10 bases left in between. The CDR3 has 14 residues.

This rearrangement joins TRBV28 to TRBJ1-5; D not resolved. Trimming took 2 bases from V and 1 from J, leaving 12 bases between them. The length of the CDR3 is 16 residues. Germline CDR1 MDHEN, CDR2 SYDVKM. CDR3: CASSLVPGRSNQPQHF. DNA of the CDR3: TGTGCCAGCAGTTTAGTTCCGGGTAGGAGCAATCAGCCCCAGCATTTT.

This rearrangement joins TRBV20-1 to TRBJ1-2, with D possibly matching TRBD1 (6 bases). Trimming cost V 2 bases and J 4 bases, with 20 bases left between them. The CDR3 spans 16 residues. Looked up from germline, CDR1 is DFQATT and CDR2 is SNEGSKA (reference sequence). In DNA form, the CDR3 reads TGCAGTGCTAGATCCCTTTCACAGGGAAGGAGCTATGGCTACACCTTC. This translates into CSARSLSQGRSYGYTF.

The rearrangement joins TRBV19 to TRBJ1-2; no firm D call. The CDR3 loop spans 14 amino acids. Per the germline V gene, CDR1 is LNHDA and CDR2 is SQIVND (reference sequence). Deletions cut 2 bases from V and 4 bases from J, with 11 bases between. The chain's CDR3 is CASSITAIGYGYTF. CDR3 DNA sequence: TGTGCCAGTAGTATAACCGCGATTGGCTATGGCTACACCTTC.

CDR3 nucleotides: TGTGCCAGCAGTTTAAGTAGGGGGATCGTGGACGAGCAGTACTTC. This translates into CASSLSRGIVDEQYF. This sequence joins TRBV27 and TRBJ2-7; D might be TRBD1 (6 bases). Germline V lookup: CDR1 MNHEY, CDR2 SMNVEV (reference sequence). The CDR3 is 15 residues long. V lost 2 bases, J lost 5 bases, and 16 bases lay in between.